This is a list of T cell receptor beta chains from one sample in a study of T cell repertoires in cytomegalovirus infection. TCRdb processed the reads anew with MiXCR; each CDR3 protein has one entry. The table lists 480,000 or so distinct CDR3 sequences, over 9% of them singletons. The sample comprised PBMCs. The receptors stem from a human donor in good health (CMV status not recorded). Some clones in this sample may be carry-over from other donors' samples. CDR3s include the opening cysteine and the closing phenylalanine or tryptophan. Each record gives: J gene, V gene, clone size, D gene, CDR3 protein, CDR3 DNA. The D gene is left open where the match is weak. Rows may omit the clone size; those that give it use once, few, many or a size class.

TRBJ2-2 TRBV6-5 NA NA CASSSTNANTGELFF TGTGCCAGCAGTTCCACCAACGCGAACACCGGGGAGCTGTTTTTT
TRBJ2-5 TRBV7-6 many NA CASSLELRGETQYF TGTGCCAGCAGCTTAGAACTTCGAGGGGAGACCCAGTACTTC
TRBJ2-5 TRBV27 many NA CASSLGLGLETQYF TGTGCCAGCAGCCTAGGGTTAGGCCTGGAGACCCAGTACTTC
TRBJ2-7 TRBV5-6 many TRBD2 CASSLGLATYEQYF TGTGCCAGCAGCTTGGGACTAGCGACCTACGAGCAGTACTTC
TRBJ2-5 TRBV7-2 many NA CASSRAGETQYF TGTGCCAGCAGCCGGGCGGGGGAGACCCAGTACTTC
TRBJ2-4 TRBV19 NA NA CASSPGDIQYF TGTGCCAGTAGTCCGGGGGACATTCAGTACTTC
TRBJ2-5 TRBV7-9 many NA CASSSHPLQGDQETQYF TGTGCCAGCAGCTCCCATCCGCTACAGGGAGACCAAGAGACCCAGTACTTC
TRBJ2-3 TRBV10-3 many TRBD1 CAISGRQGEGDTQYF TGTGCCATCAGTGGCAGACAGGGGGAAGGAGATACGCAGTATTTT
TRBJ1-5 TRBV6-6 many TRBD1 CASSYSTGNSNQPQHF TGTGCCAGCAGTTACTCGACAGGGAATAGCAATCAGCCCCAGCATTTT
TRBJ2-1 TRBV7-9 many TRBD2 CASSLRREGVRNEQFF TGTGCCAGCAGCTTAAGGCGGGAGGGGGTCAGGAATGAGCAGTTCTTC
TRBJ2-3 TRBV18 NA NA CASSPQGASTDTQYF TGTGCCAGCTCACCACAAGGGGCGAGCACAGATACGCAGTATTTT
TRBJ2-5 TRBV20-1 NA TRBD1 CSASDRGVQETQYF TGCAGTGCTAGTGACAGGGGGGTCCAAGAGACCCAGTACTTC
TRBJ2-1 TRBV7-3 many NA CASSLTRDSYNEQFF TGTGCCAGCAGCTTAACGCGGGACTCCTACAATGAGCAGTTCTTC
TRBJ1-2 TRBV12-3/TRBV12-4 many TRBD1 CASSLTTGGVRGYTF TGTGCCAGCAGTTTGACGACAGGGGGGGTTCGGGGCTACACCTTC
TRBJ2-3 TRBV29-1 few NA CSVKSSVSTDTQYF TGCAGCGTTAAATCTAGCGTTAGCACAGATACGCAGTATTTT
TRBJ1-2 TRBV5-1 many NA CASSLLVPGDYGYTF TGCGCCAGCAGCTTGTTGGTCCCGGGAGACTATGGCTACACCTTC
TRBJ1-2 TRBV20-1 few NA CSASISGPNYGYTF TGCAGTGCTAGTATTTCCGGACCTAACTATGGCTACACCTTC
TRBJ1-1 TRBV2 many TRBD1 CASSDGQPGGEAFF TGTGCCAGCAGTGACGGGCAACCAGGGGGTGAAGCTTTCTTT
TRBJ2-7 TRBV28 many TRBD1 CASSLGTADYEQYF TGTGCCAGCAGTTTAGGGACAGCGGACTACGAGCAGTACTTC
TRBJ1-5 TRBV2 few NA CASSSPDESNQPQHF TGTGCCAGCAGTTCCCCAGACGAGAGCAATCAGCCCCAGCATTTT
TRBJ2-1 TRBV27 many TRBD1 CASSLSGRGHGEQFF TGTGCCAGCAGTTTATCCGGCAGGGGGCATGGTGAGCAGTTCTTC
TRBJ2-4 TRBV20-1 many NA CSARLIVAKNIQYF TGCAGTGCTAGACTTATCGTAGCCAAAAACATTCAGTACTTC
TRBJ2-1 TRBV7-9 many TRBD2 CASSPGALREGLNEQFF TGTGCCAGCAGCCCAGGGGCCCTGCGGGAGGGCCTCAATGAGCAGTTCTTC